A selection of T cell receptor beta chains follows, all from one sample in a study of control samples from healthy donors and cancer patients. Profiling relied on immunoSEQ multiplex PCR, and the TCRdb table lists in-frame clones only, not all of them. The data show some 140,000 clones, with approximately 89% seen just once and 6.5% to 9.5% held by the top ten. Sequencing used PBMCs. The receptor source for this set is a man in his fifties or sixties with head and neck cancer. Both conserved end residues are part of each CDR3. D genes are given only for firm matches. Not all rows give a size; the values are once, few, many and, for expanded clones, a class.

len	j_gene	v_gene	d_gene	abundance	CDR3aa	CDR3nt
12	TRBJ1-4	TRBV5-1	.	once	CASSLDTEKLFF	TGCGCCAGCAGTCTAGACACTGAAAAACTGTTTTTT
13	TRBJ1-2	TRBV19	TRBD1	once	CASNMGQGIEYTF	TGTGCCAGTAACATGGGACAGGGCATCGAATACACCTTC
12	TRBJ1-5	TRBV6-6	.	.	CASSYKIQPQHF	TGTGCCAGCAGTTACAAGATTCAGCCCCAGCATTTT
14	TRBJ2-3	TRBV18	.	.	CASSPEDRTDTQYF	TGTGCCAGCTCACCCGAGGACCGCACAGATACGCAGTATTTT
14	TRBJ1-5	TRBV2	.	.	CASKETGPNQPQHF	TGTGCCAGCAAAGAGACAGGCCCCAATCAGCCCCAGCATTTT
15	TRBJ1-2	TRBV7-2	.	.	CASSLGSRDQYGYTF	TGTGCCAGCAGCTTAGGTTCCCGGGACCAATATGGCTACACCTTC
15	TRBJ2-7	TRBV28	TRBD1	.	CASSSVGTGGYEQYF	TGTGCCAGCAGTTCCGTCGGGACAGGAGGATACGAGCAGTACTTC
15	TRBJ2-2	TRBV28	TRBD1	.	CASSSAGQGAGELFF	TGTGCCAGCAGTTCCGCCGGACAGGGGGCCGGGGAGCTGTTTTTT
13	TRBJ1-2	TRBV28	.	.	CASSLKTGYGYTF	TGTGCCAGCAGTTTGAAAACAGGGTACGGCTACACCTTC
17	TRBJ2-1	TRBV10-3	.	once	CAISGKTSNLPYNEQFF	TGTGCCATCAGTGGCAAGACGTCGAACCTACCCTACAATGAGCAGTTCTTC
11	TRBJ2-5	TRBV18	.	.	CASSSIETQYF	TGTGCCAGCTCATCAATAGAGACCCAGTACTTC
12	TRBJ1-2	TRBV28	TRBD1	.	CAGAGGMDGYTF	TGTGCCGGGGCAGGGGGGATGGATGGCTACACCTTC
15	TRBJ2-3	TRBV9	TRBD2	.	CASSTSGGHTDTQYF	TGTGCCAGCAGCACTAGCGGGGGCCACACAGATACGCAGTATTTT
18	TRBJ1-1	TRBV24-1	TRBD1	.	CATSDPRTGPVVNTEAFF	TGTGCCACCAGTGATCCTAGGACAGGGCCGGTGGTGAACACTGAAGCTTTCTTT
16	TRBJ2-3	TRBV9	TRBD2	.	CASSAGTSGAIDTQYF	TGTGCCAGCAGCGCTGGGACTAGCGGGGCCATAGATACGCAGTATTTT
17	TRBJ1-3	TRBV11-3	.	.	CASSSRGTAATGNTIYF	TGTGCCAGCAGTTCCCGAGGGACTGCCGCGACTGGAAACACCATATATTTT
13	TRBJ2-3	TRBV6-5	TRBD1	.	CASTRGDRDTQYF	TGTGCCAGCACCCGTGGGGACAGGGATACGCAGTATTTT
14	TRBJ1-2	TRBV25-1	TRBD1	.	CASSGTGSTIGYTF	TGTGCCAGCAGTGGGACAGGGTCAACTATCGGCTACACCTTC
15	TRBJ2-3	TRBV10-3	.	.	CAIRRTVGDTDTQYF	TGTGCCATCAGGAGGACAGTTGGGGACACAGATACGCAGTATTTT
17	TRBJ1-2	TRBV27	.	.	CASSFFPLQQLRDGYTF	TGTGCCAGCAGTTTCTTCCCCCTACAGCAGCTCCGGGATGGCTACACCTTC
11	TRBJ2-5	TRBV2	.	.	CASTGQETQYF	TGTGCCAGCACCGGACAAGAGACCCAGTACTTC
15	TRBJ2-1	TRBV5-1	TRBD2	.	CASSPRAGGPDEQFF	TGCGCCAGCAGCCCTCGGGCGGGGGGGCCGGATGAGCAGTTCTTC
14	TRBJ1-1	TRBV7-9	.	.	CASSHLYRDPEAFF	TGTGCCAGCAGCCACCTATACAGGGACCCTGAAGCTTTCTTT
13	TRBJ1-2	TRBV20-1	.	few	CSASDRPLYGYTF	TGCAGTGCTAGTGACAGGCCACTTTATGGCTACACCTTC
17	TRBJ2-3	TRBV28	TRBD2	.	CASSLYGLAANTDTQYF	TGTGCCAGCAGTTTATACGGTCTAGCGGCGAACACAGATACGCAGTATTTT
16	TRBJ1-5	TRBV3-1/TRBV3-2	.	.	CASSQDLMGGGQPQHF	TGTGCCAGCAGCCAAGATCTGATGGGGGGAGGTCAGCCCCAGCATTTT
13	TRBJ2-7	TRBV18	.	.	CASSATEDYEQYF	TGTGCCAGCTCCGCAACAGAGGACTACGAGCAGTACTTC
16	TRBJ2-1	TRBV28	TRBD2	.	CASSSPRRTRVNEQFF	TGTGCCAGCAGTTCACCCCGCAGGACTAGGGTTAATGAGCAGTTCTTC
14	TRBJ2-3	TRBV11-3	.	.	CASSPGADTDTQYF	TGTGCCAGCAGCCCCGGGGCCGACACAGATACGCAGTATTTT
13	TRBJ2-7	TRBV12-3/TRBV12-4	.	.	CASRGHIGVFLYF	TGTGCCAGCAGAGGACATATCGGAGTGTTCCTGTACTTC
13	TRBJ1-6	TRBV5-1	TRBD1	.	CASKRDRDSPLHF	TGCGCCAGCAAGCGGGACAGGGATTCACCCCTCCACTTT
16	TRBJ2-3	TRBV2	TRBD2	.	CASSDPLAGREDTQYF	TGTGCCAGCAGTGACCCGCTAGCGGGGAGGGAGGATACGCAGTATTTT
16	TRBJ2-2	TRBV7-3	TRBD2	.	CASSLLAGADTGELFF	TGTGCCAGCAGCTTACTAGCGGGGGCCGACACCGGGGAGCTGTTTTTT
16	TRBJ2-7	TRBV21-1	.	once	CASSKFVAPDSYEQYF	TGTGCCAGCAGCAAATTTGTGGCACCAGACTCCTACGAGCAGTACTTC
16	TRBJ1-1	TRBV30	TRBD1	.	CARDPGTGGGSTEAFF	TGTGCCCGGGACCCCGGGACAGGGGGCGGAAGCACTGAAGCTTTCTTT
14	TRBJ1-5	TRBV10-2	TRBD1	.	CASNDRGYNQPQHF	TGCGCCAGCAATGACAGGGGTTACAATCAGCCCCAGCATTTT
11	TRBJ1-1	TRBV10-3	.	.	CAIRANTEAFF	TGTGCCATCAGGGCGAACACTGAAGCTTTCTTT
15	TRBJ2-1	TRBV6-6	.	.	CASSYTASGGPGQFF	TGTGCCAGCAGTTACACGGCCTCGGGGGGCCCAGGGCAGTTCTTC
13	TRBJ2-7	TRBV7-7	.	.	CASSRGPFSEQYF	TGTGCTAGCAGCCGGGGGCCCTTCTCCGAGCAGTACTTC
12	TRBJ2-7	TRBV18	.	.	CASSPGTYEQYF	TGTGCCAGCTCACCCGGGACCTACGAGCAGTACTTC
15	TRBJ1-1	TRBV3-1/TRBV3-2	.	.	CASSQLGIAGTEAFF	TGTGCCAGCAGCCAACTCGGAATTGCGGGCACTGAAGCTTTCTTT
13	TRBJ2-1	TRBV5-6	.	.	CASSLGLGNEQFF	TGTGCCAGCAGCTTAGGACTCGGGAATGAGCAGTTCTTC
12	TRBJ2-7	TRBV7-2	.	.	CASSLNYYEQYF	TGTGCCAGCAGTCTTAACTACTACGAGCAGTACTTC